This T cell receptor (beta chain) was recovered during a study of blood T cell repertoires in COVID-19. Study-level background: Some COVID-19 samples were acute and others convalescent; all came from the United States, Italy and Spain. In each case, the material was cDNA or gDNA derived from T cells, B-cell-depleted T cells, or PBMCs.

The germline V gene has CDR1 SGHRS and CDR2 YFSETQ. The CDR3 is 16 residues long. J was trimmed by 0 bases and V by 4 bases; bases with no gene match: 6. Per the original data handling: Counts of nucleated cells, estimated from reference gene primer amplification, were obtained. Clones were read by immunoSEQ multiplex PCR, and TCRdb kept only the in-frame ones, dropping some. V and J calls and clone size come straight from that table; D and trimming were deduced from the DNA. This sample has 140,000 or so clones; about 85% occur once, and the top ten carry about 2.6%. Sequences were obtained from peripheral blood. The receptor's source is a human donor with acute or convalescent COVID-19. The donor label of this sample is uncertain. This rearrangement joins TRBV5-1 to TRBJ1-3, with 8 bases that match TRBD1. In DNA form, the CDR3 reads TGCGCCAGCAGCCGGACAGGGCCCCTCTCTGGAAACACCATATATTTT. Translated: CASSRTGPLSGNTIYF.